This T cell receptor (beta chain) was found in a study of blood T cell repertoires in COVID-19. This clone was seen more than once but under ten times. The sample carries other DNA sequences with the same CDR3. Profiled with immunoSEQ multiplex PCR; TCRdb holds only in-frame clones, not every one. Of 290,000 or so clones listed, 80% to 85% were seen once; the top ten hold about 5%. The CDR3 length is 12 residues. Looked up from germline, CDR1 is SQVTM and CDR2 is ANQGSEA. Between the trimmed V and J ends, which lost 4 bases and 2 bases, there was a span of 6 bases. The chain links TRBV29-1 to TRBJ1-3; a possible D gene is TRBD1 (6 bases). Sequencing input: PBMCs or T cells enriched from blood (not recorded which). This clonotype was obtained from a man in his forties who had been exposed to COVID-19. The CDR3 protein is CSVAGAGNTIYF. CDR3 DNA: TGCAGCGTTGCAGGGGCTGGAAACACCATATATTTT.